Listed here is a single T cell receptor beta chain. This specimen belongs to a study of shared clonotypes between healthy human individuals. Per germline, CDR1 SNHLY and CDR2 FYNNEI. This CDR3 is built from 15 residues. Once extracted for a subset, genomic DNA was divided evenly among several immunoSEQ plates. The data were produced by immunoSEQ multiplex PCR, yet TCRdb's version contains in-frame clones alone and is incomplete. This table has more than 2 million clones, approximately 95% appearing once. This chain links TRBV2 with TRBJ2-5; 9 bases fit TRBD1. The better agreement between TRBJ2-7 and the DNA end casts doubt on the J call. Sequencing was performed on naive CD4+ T cells sorted from blood. Subset defined: CD45RA+ positively selected. The source of this sequence is a man between 18 and 35 years old in good health. The CDR3, as DNA: TGTGCCAGCAGCGGGACAGGGAGCCCCATCAACGAGCAGTACTTC. Translating it yields CASSGTGSPINEQYF.